This TCR beta chain was found in a study of blood T cell repertoires in COVID-19. Study in general: COVID-19 samples from acute and convalescent phases originated in the United States, Italy and Spain. In each case, the material was cDNA or gDNA derived from T cells, B-cell-depleted T cells, or PBMCs.

The germline V gene has CDR1 LNHDA and CDR2 SQIVND (reference sequence). The ends lost 5 bases at V and 2 bases at J; junction bases unmatched: 4. The CDR3 has 15 residues. In the study's own analysis: Estimates of nucleated cell counts were drawn from the amplification of reference gene primers. Method: immunoSEQ multiplex PCR; TCRdb's copy keeps in-frame clones and lacks some. That table furnishes V, J and clone size, whereas the DNA furnished D and trimming. Among more than 350,000 clones, 89% were seen once, and the ten largest hold under 4%. The chain joins TRBV19 to TRBJ1-4; 8 nucleotides agree with TRBD1. The sequenced sample was peripheral blood. The source is a woman aged 25 to 45 with COVID-19, enrolled during active disease. CDR3 loop: CASSPTGGTNEKLFF. CDR3 nucleotides: TGTGCCAGTAGTCCCACAGGGGGGACTAATGAAAAACTGTTTTTT.